This is a list of T cell receptor beta chains from one sample in a study of T cell responses to AZD1222 COVID-19 vaccine. Profiling relied on immunoSEQ multiplex PCR, and the TCRdb table lists in-frame clones only, not all of them. The data hold over 120,000 clones, with just over 90% observed a single time. The sequencing used peripheral blood, collected on day 0 of AZD1222 vaccination. The receptors stem from an adult in good health. CDR3s include the opening cysteine and the closing phenylalanine or tryptophan.

length: 13; J: TRBJ2-3; V: TRBV7-9; CDR3: CASTPAPDVTQYF
length: 15; J: TRBJ2-1; V: TRBV19; CDR3: CASSIVASSRHEQFF
length: 15; J: TRBJ1-4; V: TRBV18; CDR3: CASSPTGGTNEKLFF
length: 17; J: TRBJ1-3; V: TRBV21-1; CDR3: CASSKDGDNEYGNTIYF
length: 13; J: TRBJ2-1; V: TRBV9; CDR3: CASSRQGLNEQFF
length: 16; J: TRBJ2-2; V: TRBV7-6; CDR3: CASSPPWDRRTGELFF
length: 14; J: TRBJ1-1; V: TRBV5-1; CDR3: CASSYTGVATEAFF
length: 13; J: TRBJ2-1; V: TRBV7-2; CDR3: CASSSRSYNEQFF
length: 15; J: TRBJ1-4; V: TRBV27; CDR3: CASRGFGTGNEKLFF
length: 11; J: TRBJ2-5; V: TRBV7-6; CDR3: CASSPAETQYF
length: 13; J: TRBJ2-2; V: TRBV5-1; CDR3: CASSQSNTGELFF
length: 14; J: TRBJ2-7; V: TRBV4-2; CDR3: CASSRPTSSGEQYF
length: 16; J: TRBJ2-5; V: TRBV5-4; CDR3: CASSLGDRAIEETQYF
length: 13; J: TRBJ2-1; V: TRBV19; CDR3: CASKRQGANEQFF
length: 14; J: TRBJ1-3; V: TRBV6-5; CDR3: CASRPMLAGNTIYF
length: 14; J: TRBJ1-1; V: TRBV3-1/TRBV3-2; CDR3: CASRTGIKNTEAFF
length: 16; J: TRBJ2-4; V: TRBV5-8; CDR3: CASSFGPAGAKNIQYF
length: 16; J: TRBJ1-1; V: TRBV6-2/TRBV6-3; CDR3: CASSSPGLGENTEAFF
length: 14; J: TRBJ1-1; V: TRBV5-1; CDR3: CASSFALGNTEAFF
length: 13; J: TRBJ2-7; V: TRBV6-5; CDR3: CASRQIAGFEQYF
length: 16; J: TRBJ2-7; V: TRBV7-9; CDR3: CASSLVGRNWAYEQYF
length: 12; J: TRBJ1-1; V: TRBV12-3/TRBV12-4; CDR3: CASSFGLTEAFF
length: 15; J: TRBJ1-2; V: TRBV5-5; CDR3: CASSSHNTGADGYTF
length: 15; J: TRBJ1-1; V: TRBV4-2; CDR3: CASSPQSRANTEAFF
length: 17; J: TRBJ1-6; V: TRBV5-4; CDR3: CASSQTAGGSYNSPLHF
length: 13; J: TRBJ2-7; V: TRBV7-3; CDR3: CASSLGQFYEQYF
length: 11; J: TRBJ1-1; V: TRBV2; CDR3: CASGGDTEAFF
length: 11; J: TRBJ2-3; V: TRBV20-1; CDR3: CSALPVDTQYF
length: 15; J: TRBJ2-7; V: TRBV2; CDR3: CASSEAARFSYEQYF
length: 17; J: TRBJ2-5; V: TRBV6-2/TRBV6-3; CDR3: CASSYRGQLAGPETQYF
length: 14; J: TRBJ1-1; V: TRBV18; CDR3: CASSLDRANTEAFF
length: 14; J: TRBJ2-1; V: TRBV5-6; CDR3: CASSLVSFYNEQFF
length: 16; J: TRBJ2-1; V: TRBV5-4; CDR3: CASSLKNWGPYNEQFF
length: 15; J: TRBJ2-2; V: TRBV7-9; CDR3: CASSRDRALTGELFF
length: 18; J: TRBJ1-2; V: TRBV7-2; CDR3: CASSPRSGTGPTNYGYTF
length: 11; J: TRBJ2-7; V: TRBV12-3/TRBV12-4; CDR3: CASSPQDRQYF
length: 13; J: TRBJ2-7; V: TRBV10-2; CDR3: CASKMTGFDEQYF
length: 15; J: TRBJ1-1; V: TRBV4-3; CDR3: CASSRTGGGNTEAFF
length: 14; J: TRBJ1-5; V: TRBV15; CDR3: CATSSGTANQPQHF
length: 15; J: TRBJ1-6; V: TRBV4-2; CDR3: CASSQMTGSDSPLHF
length: 14; J: TRBJ1-6; V: TRBV4-3; CDR3: CASSQWTDNSPLHF
length: 14; J: TRBJ2-7; V: TRBV4-3; CDR3: CASSHGTGAYEQYF
length: 14; J: TRBJ1-5; V: TRBV19; CDR3: CASSNLYGDQPQHF
length: 15; J: TRBJ2-1; V: TRBV18; CDR3: CASSPPQDLGNEQFF
length: 13; J: TRBJ1-5; V: TRBV12-3/TRBV12-4; CDR3: CASSLTGREPQHF
length: 17; J: TRBJ1-4; V: TRBV28; CDR3: CASISPGQEVTNEKLFF
length: 14; J: TRBJ1-2; V: TRBV27; CDR3: CASSFRGVRYGYTF
length: 15; J: TRBJ1-2; V: TRBV10-3; CDR3: CAISTNRGQVYGYTF
length: 12; J: TRBJ1-2; V: TRBV24-1; CDR3: CATSDPGFGYTF
length: 13; J: TRBJ1-6; V: TRBV7-8; CDR3: CASRVSPNSPLHF
length: 16; J: TRBJ2-7; V: TRBV5-1; CDR3: CASSFLDRGYSYEQYF
length: 13; J: TRBJ2-2; V: TRBV19; CDR3: CASSPFEAGELFF
length: 17; J: TRBJ1-1; V: TRBV28; CDR3: CASSLFQAPPMNTEAFF